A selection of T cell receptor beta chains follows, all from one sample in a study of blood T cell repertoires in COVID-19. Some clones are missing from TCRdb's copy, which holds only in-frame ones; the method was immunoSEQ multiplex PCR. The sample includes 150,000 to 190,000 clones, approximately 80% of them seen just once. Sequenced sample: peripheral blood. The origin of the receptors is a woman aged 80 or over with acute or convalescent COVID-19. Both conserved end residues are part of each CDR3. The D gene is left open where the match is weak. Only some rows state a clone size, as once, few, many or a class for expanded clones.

CDR3 DNA: TGTGCCAGCAGCCAGGGACAGACCAACACCGGGGAGCTGTTTTTT; CDR3 protein: CASSQGQTNTGELFF; V gene: TRBV3-1/TRBV3-2; clone size: -; D gene: TRBD1; J gene: TRBJ2-2
CDR3 DNA: TGCAGCGTTGGGGGACTAGCGGGCACAGATACGCAGTATTTT; CDR3 protein: CSVGGLAGTDTQYF; V gene: TRBV29-1; clone size: -; D gene: TRBD2; J gene: TRBJ2-3
CDR3 DNA: TGTGCCAGCAGCTCCTCGCTAGCGGGAGGCTCAGATACGCAGTATTTT; CDR3 protein: CASSSSLAGGSDTQYF; V gene: TRBV7-9; clone size: -; D gene: TRBD2; J gene: TRBJ2-3
CDR3 DNA: TGTGCCAGCAGCTTAGGGGTGGGACAGGGGGCGAACACCGGGGAGCTGTTTTTT; CDR3 protein: CASSLGVGQGANTGELFF; V gene: TRBV11-2; clone size: -; D gene: TRBD1; J gene: TRBJ2-2
CDR3 DNA: TGTGCCAGTAGTACTCAGGGGGTCGGTGAAGCTTTCTTT; CDR3 protein: CASSTQGVGEAFF; V gene: TRBV19; clone size: -; D gene: TRBD1; J gene: TRBJ1-1
CDR3 DNA: TGTGCCAGCAGACCCTCGGGGGGGGCGAAGAATGGCTACACCTTC; CDR3 protein: CASRPSGGAKNGYTF; V gene: TRBV6-5; clone size: once; D gene: -; J gene: TRBJ1-2
CDR3 DNA: TGTGCCAGCAGCTCGCCTAATGGGGGGGGTGGGAAGTTCTTC; CDR3 protein: CASSSPNGGGGKFF; V gene: TRBV6-2/TRBV6-3; clone size: few; D gene: TRBD2; J gene: TRBJ2-1
CDR3 DNA: TGTGCCAGCAGCTTCCTACCTAGCGGGAGCTCCTACAATGAGCAGTTCTTC; CDR3 protein: CASSFLPSGSSYNEQFF; V gene: TRBV7-2; clone size: -; D gene: TRBD2; J gene: TRBJ2-1
CDR3 DNA: TGTGCCATCACTCCAGGGGGGATCGTTAACACCGGGGAGCTGTTTTTT; CDR3 protein: CAITPGGIVNTGELFF; V gene: TRBV10-3; clone size: -; D gene: -; J gene: TRBJ2-2
CDR3 DNA: TGTGCCAGCAGCAGGGGGCAAGGGAACACTGAAGCTTTCTTT; CDR3 protein: CASSRGQGNTEAFF; V gene: TRBV6-1; clone size: -; D gene: TRBD1; J gene: TRBJ1-1
CDR3 DNA: TGTGCCAGCAGCCCCCGGTCGACAGGGCCGAACACTGAAGCTTTCTTT; CDR3 protein: CASSPRSTGPNTEAFF; V gene: TRBV5-5; clone size: -; D gene: TRBD1; J gene: TRBJ1-1
CDR3 DNA: TGTGCCAGCAGCTTCGCAGGCAATCGTCATGGCTACACCTTC; CDR3 protein: CASSFAGNRHGYTF; V gene: TRBV11-1; clone size: -; D gene: -; J gene: TRBJ1-2
CDR3 DNA: TGCGCCAGCAGCCAAAGCGGGGGACCCCCAGATACGCAGTATTTT; CDR3 protein: CASSQSGGPPDTQYF; V gene: TRBV5-1; clone size: -; D gene: TRBD2; J gene: TRBJ2-3
CDR3 DNA: TGTGCCAGCAGTTTTAGACAGGGGGCGTTTGGCTACACCTTC; CDR3 protein: CASSFRQGAFGYTF; V gene: TRBV27; clone size: -; D gene: TRBD1; J gene: TRBJ1-2
CDR3 DNA: TGTGCCAGCAGCCGGGTCGGGAAAGCTTTCTTT; CDR3 protein: CASSRVGKAFF; V gene: TRBV12-3/TRBV12-4; clone size: -; D gene: -; J gene: TRBJ1-1
CDR3 DNA: TGCGCCAGCAGCTTGCAGGGGGACAACACTGAAGCTTTCTTT; CDR3 protein: CASSLQGDNTEAFF; V gene: TRBV5-1; clone size: many; D gene: TRBD1; J gene: TRBJ1-1
CDR3 DNA: TGTGCCAGCAGAGACAGGGGGGGGAGAGATACGCAGTATTTT; CDR3 protein: CASRDRGGRDTQYF; V gene: TRBV6-5; clone size: -; D gene: TRBD1; J gene: TRBJ2-3
CDR3 DNA: TGTGCCTCGACGGGACTCTTCCAAGAGACCCAGTACTTC; CDR3 protein: CASTGLFQETQYF; V gene: TRBV30; clone size: -; D gene: -; J gene: TRBJ2-5
CDR3 DNA: TGTGCCAGCAGCTTGGGTTTGGGACAGCCGGACGAGCAGTACTTC; CDR3 protein: CASSLGLGQPDEQYF; V gene: TRBV5-5; clone size: once; D gene: TRBD1; J gene: TRBJ2-7
CDR3 DNA: TGTGCCAGCAGATATGACAGGAACACCGGGGAGCTGTTTTTT; CDR3 protein: CASRYDRNTGELFF; V gene: TRBV6-5; clone size: -; D gene: -; J gene: TRBJ2-2
CDR3 DNA: TGTGCCAGCAGCATACAGGGGTGGGGCACCGGGGAGCTGTTTTTT; CDR3 protein: CASSIQGWGTGELFF; V gene: TRBV5-5; clone size: -; D gene: TRBD1; J gene: TRBJ2-2
CDR3 DNA: TGTGCCAGCAGCTTAGTATTAACAGGGGAGACTAACTATGGCTACACCTTC; CDR3 protein: CASSLVLTGETNYGYTF; V gene: TRBV7-2; clone size: once; D gene: TRBD1; J gene: TRBJ1-2
CDR3 DNA: TGCGCCAGCAGCCCGGGACAGGGGTCTGGTGGCTACACCTTC; CDR3 protein: CASSPGQGSGGYTF; V gene: TRBV5-1; clone size: few; D gene: TRBD1; J gene: TRBJ1-2
CDR3 DNA: TGTGCCAGCAGCCCAAGGACAGTCTCCTACGAGCAGTACTTC; CDR3 protein: CASSPRTVSYEQYF; V gene: TRBV7-9; clone size: once; D gene: -; J gene: TRBJ2-7
CDR3 DNA: TGTGCCAGCACCCCAACCGGGACAGGGGTTGGGGGACCCCTCCACTTT; CDR3 protein: CASTPTGTGVGGPLHF; V gene: TRBV5-6; clone size: many; D gene: TRBD1; J gene: TRBJ1-6
CDR3 DNA: TGCGCCAGCCACAGGGGGTTCCCCAACTACGAGCAGTACTTC; CDR3 protein: CASHRGFPNYEQYF; V gene: TRBV10-1; clone size: -; D gene: TRBD1; J gene: TRBJ2-7
CDR3 DNA: TGTGCCAGCAGCCAAGAGGAGGGAAACACCATATATTTT; CDR3 protein: CASSQEEGNTIYF; V gene: TRBV4-2; clone size: -; D gene: -; J gene: TRBJ1-3
CDR3 DNA: TGCGCCAGCAGCCAAGATCCACAGGGGCCAACTAACTATGGCTACACCTTC; CDR3 protein: CASSQDPQGPTNYGYTF; V gene: TRBV4-3; clone size: -; D gene: TRBD1; J gene: TRBJ1-2
CDR3 DNA: TGTGCCAGCAGCTTAGGGCTAGCGGGAGTAAATGAGCAGTTCTTC; CDR3 protein: CASSLGLAGVNEQFF; V gene: TRBV7-2; clone size: -; D gene: TRBD2; J gene: TRBJ2-1
CDR3 DNA: TGCGCCAGCAGCCAAGATTCGGCTATGGGGGGGGGTCAGCCCCAGCATTTT; CDR3 protein: CASSQDSAMGGGQPQHF; V gene: TRBV4-1; clone size: -; D gene: -; J gene: TRBJ1-5
CDR3 DNA: TGTGCCAGCAGCCAGGACAGGGGAACTAACTATGGCTACACCTTC; CDR3 protein: CASSQDRGTNYGYTF; V gene: TRBV4-2; clone size: -; D gene: TRBD1; J gene: TRBJ1-2
CDR3 DNA: TGTGCCAGCAGCTTAGGGACAGGGGTAAATTCACCCCTCCACTTT; CDR3 protein: CASSLGTGVNSPLHF; V gene: TRBV7-2; clone size: -; D gene: TRBD1; J gene: TRBJ1-6
CDR3 DNA: TGCGCCAGCAGCCCCGACAGGGGGAATGAAAAACTGTTTTTT; CDR3 protein: CASSPDRGNEKLFF; V gene: TRBV5-1; clone size: -; D gene: TRBD1; J gene: TRBJ1-4
CDR3 DNA: TGTGCCAGCAGTTACTCAGGCGGGGGGACCCCCGATACGCAGTATTTT; CDR3 protein: CASSYSGGGTPDTQYF; V gene: TRBV6-5; clone size: -; D gene: TRBD2; J gene: TRBJ2-3
CDR3 DNA: TGTGCCACAGCCCCACGGGACTATTCCTACGAGCAGTACTTC; CDR3 protein: CATAPRDYSYEQYF; V gene: TRBV6-5; clone size: -; D gene: TRBD2; J gene: TRBJ2-7
CDR3 DNA: TGCGCCAGCAGCCAAGGCCAGGGAGGGGAAAAACTGTTTTTT; CDR3 protein: CASSQGQGGEKLFF; V gene: TRBV4-3; clone size: -; D gene: -; J gene: TRBJ1-4
CDR3 DNA: TGTGCCAGCAGTTTTGACAGGGTTGAAAAACTGTTTTTT; CDR3 protein: CASSFDRVEKLFF; V gene: TRBV12-3/TRBV12-4; clone size: -; D gene: TRBD1; J gene: TRBJ1-4
CDR3 DNA: TGTGCCAGCAGCCTTAGCCCCTCGAGTCAGCCCCAGCATTTT; CDR3 protein: CASSLSPSSQPQHF; V gene: TRBV11-2; clone size: -; D gene: -; J gene: TRBJ1-5
CDR3 DNA: TGTGCCAGCAGGGGACAGGGACTTCAGCCCCAGCATTTT; CDR3 protein: CASRGQGLQPQHF; V gene: TRBV12-3/TRBV12-4; clone size: -; D gene: TRBD1; J gene: TRBJ1-5
CDR3 DNA: TGTGCCAGCAGTTATTTGGCTAGCGGGAGGTACAATGAGCAGTTCTTC; CDR3 protein: CASSYLASGRYNEQFF; V gene: TRBV6-2/TRBV6-3; clone size: -; D gene: TRBD2; J gene: TRBJ2-1
CDR3 DNA: TGTGCCAGCAGTGTACAGGAGAGGAATTCACCCCTCCACTTT; CDR3 protein: CASSVQERNSPLHF; V gene: TRBV2; clone size: few; D gene: -; J gene: TRBJ1-6
CDR3 DNA: TGCGCCAGCAGCCTCGGGACAGGGGGCGCCCCTGAAGCTTTCTTT; CDR3 protein: CASSLGTGGAPEAFF; V gene: TRBV4-1; clone size: -; D gene: TRBD1; J gene: TRBJ1-1
CDR3 DNA: TGTGCCAGCAGCTTGGGACAGGGAATTAATTCACCCCTCCACTTT; CDR3 protein: CASSLGQGINSPLHF; V gene: TRBV5-6; clone size: -; D gene: TRBD1; J gene: TRBJ1-6
CDR3 DNA: TGTGCCAGCTCACCATGGACAGGTTCCGACCCGAACACTGAAGCTTTCTTT; CDR3 protein: CASSPWTGSDPNTEAFF; V gene: TRBV18; clone size: once; D gene: TRBD1; J gene: TRBJ1-1
CDR3 DNA: TGCGCCAGCAGCCAAGCTAGCACAGGGAGGAACACTGAAGCTTTCTTT; CDR3 protein: CASSQASTGRNTEAFF; V gene: TRBV4-3; clone size: -; D gene: -; J gene: TRBJ1-1
CDR3 DNA: TGTGCCAGCAACTTGGGCCTGGGGAACACCGGGGAGCTGTTTTTT; CDR3 protein: CASNLGLGNTGELFF; V gene: TRBV7-9; clone size: -; D gene: -; J gene: TRBJ2-2
CDR3 DNA: TGTGCCAGCAGTTACTCCAGGGGGAATTCACCCCTCCACTTT; CDR3 protein: CASSYSRGNSPLHF; V gene: TRBV6-5; clone size: -; D gene: TRBD1; J gene: TRBJ1-6
CDR3 DNA: TGTGCCAGCAGCGTAGCTCCCCTGTCCTACAATGAGCAGTTCTTC; CDR3 protein: CASSVAPLSYNEQFF; V gene: TRBV9; clone size: -; D gene: -; J gene: TRBJ2-1
CDR3 DNA: TGTGCCAGCAGCTCAGGGTATGGGAACACTGAAGCTTTCTTT; CDR3 protein: CASSSGYGNTEAFF; V gene: TRBV11-2; clone size: -; D gene: -; J gene: TRBJ1-1
CDR3 DNA: TGTGCCAGTAGTATGGGGCTGGCAGGTGCAGATACGCAGTATTTT; CDR3 protein: CASSMGLAGADTQYF; V gene: TRBV19; clone size: -; D gene: -; J gene: TRBJ2-3
CDR3 DNA: TGTGCCAGTCTTGACAGGCCCTTTTTGGGGACTGAAGCTTTCTTT; CDR3 protein: CASLDRPFLGTEAFF; V gene: TRBV19; clone size: once; D gene: -; J gene: TRBJ1-1
CDR3 DNA: TGCGCCAGCAGCCCCGGGAGCATGGGTTACAATGAGCAGTTCTTC; CDR3 protein: CASSPGSMGYNEQFF; V gene: TRBV5-1; clone size: few; D gene: -; J gene: TRBJ2-1
CDR3 DNA: TGTGCCAGCACTCCAACGACCAGCGGGGACAATGAGCAGTTCTTC; CDR3 protein: CASTPTTSGDNEQFF; V gene: TRBV9; clone size: -; D gene: TRBD2; J gene: TRBJ2-1
CDR3 DNA: TGTGCCAGTAGTACAGCCCGGACAGGGGTTTCCTACGAGCAGTACTTC; CDR3 protein: CASSTARTGVSYEQYF; V gene: TRBV19; clone size: -; D gene: TRBD1; J gene: TRBJ2-7
CDR3 DNA: TGTGCCAGCAGCTTAGCGAATACAGCGAACACTGAAGCTTTCTTT; CDR3 protein: CASSLANTANTEAFF; V gene: TRBV7-9; clone size: few; D gene: -; J gene: TRBJ1-1
CDR3 DNA: TGTGCCAGCAGTGAGGAAAGGCCTCGACAAGAGCAGTACTTC; CDR3 protein: CASSEERPRQEQYF; V gene: TRBV2; clone size: -; D gene: -; J gene: TRBJ2-7
CDR3 DNA: TGTGCCAGCAGCTCGGACAGGATTTCACCCCTCCACTTT; CDR3 protein: CASSSDRISPLHF; V gene: TRBV7-3; clone size: -; D gene: TRBD1; J gene: TRBJ1-6
CDR3 DNA: TGCGCCAGCAGCTTGGGACTAGCGGGGGGGAATGAGCAGTTCTTC; CDR3 protein: CASSLGLAGGNEQFF; V gene: TRBV5-1; clone size: -; D gene: TRBD2; J gene: TRBJ2-1
CDR3 DNA: TGTGCCAGCAGCCCGTGGAGAGATCAGCCCCAGCATTTT; CDR3 protein: CASSPWRDQPQHF; V gene: TRBV7-2; clone size: -; D gene: -; J gene: TRBJ1-5
CDR3 DNA: TGTGCCAGCAGCAAGGGCGGGACAGGGGGCTTTAGCACTGAAGCTTTCTTT; CDR3 protein: CASSKGGTGGFSTEAFF; V gene: TRBV6-2/TRBV6-3; clone size: -; D gene: TRBD1; J gene: TRBJ1-1